This T cell receptor (beta chain) was obtained from a study of glioma-infiltrating T cells. Notes on the study in general: Tissue and blood shared very few CDR3 sequences.

In germline, CDR1 is MDHEN, CDR2 SYDVKM. This CDR3 is 15 amino acids long. V gave up 10 bases and J gave up 3 bases; unmatched junction bases: 9. The iRepertoire nested amplicon-rescue multiplex PCR amplified TCR alpha and beta CDR3s from RNA. One-step reverse transcription and amplification started from about 100-400 ng of tissue mRNA or PBMC total RNA. MiXCR, applied by TCRdb to the multiplex PCR reads, yields one record per CDR3 protein. The sample lists 150,000 to 200,000 distinct CDR3 sequences, about 32% occurring once. Ten or more counts support this clonotype. Its antigen is still unknown. The chain employs TRBV28 and TRBJ2-5; TRBD2 matches at 12 bases. The sequence derives from a human donor with low-grade glioma or glioblastoma, undergoing nonglioma brain surgery, or in good health (not recorded which). Sequencing used glioma tissue, nonneoplastic brain tissue, or PBMCs (not recorded which). The CDR3 region is CAIKGTSGSKETQYF. As DNA, the CDR3 is TGTGCCATAAAAGGGACTAGCGGGTCTAAAGAGACCCAGTACTTC.